This T cell receptor (beta chain) was obtained from a study of cytomegalovirus exposure and HLA in healthy donors. Findings and caveats of the study: Upon later analysis, TCR association rates were observed to vary by HLA locus, being highest for DRB1 and lowest for HLA-C. About 87% or about 30% of the time was how often most TCR beta V segments were productive, according to an earlier analysis.

Worth noting for this clone: Its antigen remains unknown.

Nominal health characterized the donors when sampled, though unrecorded immune exposures were likely. 60 Vbeta and 13 Jbeta primers were used in PCR. Authors' methods: A later analysis tallied approximately 87 million unique TCR beta chains, about 12 million of them shared. Sequencing used immunoSEQ multiplex PCR; TCRdb keeps in-frame clones, though not all of them. The DNA was the basis for D and trimming; V, J and clone size are from that table. The sample table sets out 75,000 to 95,000 clones. Sequencing was carried out using PBMCs. The origin of this receptor is a woman in her fifties or sixties in good health and CMV-seronegative.

The DNA for the CDR3 is TGTGCCAGCAGCTACGGAGCGGGCCAGGCGAATTACAATGAGCAGTTCTTC. Protein: CASSYGAGQANYNEQFF. The V gene is TRBV11-2, the J gene TRBJ2-1, with D possibly TRBD2 on 6 matching bases. The germline V gene has CDR1 SGHAT and CDR2 FQNNGV. V lost 4 bases and J 4 bases, leaving 20 bases between the germline ends. This CDR3 contains 17 residues. Full variable domain (rest looked up from reference TRBV11-2 and TRBJ2-1): EAGVAQSPRYKIIEKRQSVAFWCNPISGHATLYWYQQILGQGPKLLIQFQNNGVVDDSQLPKDRFSAERLKGVDSTLKIQPAKLEDSAVYLCASSYGAGQANYNEQFFGPGTRLTVL.